This TCR beta chain derives from a study of T cell responses to AZD1222 COVID-19 vaccine. Findings of the study overall: Spike-wide coverage was observed for vaccine-associated CD4 TCRs, with dominant responses at 160-218 and 743-854. Variant regions that are unmutated are reportedly the target of nearly half of spike-specific TCRs. Increased Spike-specific TCR breadth and depth were observed after two AZD1222 doses.

This CDR3 is built from 15 residues. Germline V gene sequence: CDR1 LGHDT, CDR2 YNNKEL (reference sequence). Trimming removed 4 bases at V and 0 bases at J, with 10 bases between. Repertoires were generated with immunoSEQ multiplex PCR, while TCRdb's copy carries only in-frame clones and drops some. The repertoire holds 95,000 to 150,000 clones, with about 88% as singletons. With respect to this clone: As yet, its antigen is unknown.

The J gene is TRBJ2-1, the V gene TRBV3-1 (or the pseudogene TRBV3-2); D might be TRBD2 (5 bases). The TCR sequence derives from an adult in good health. The material was peripheral blood, obtained on day 0 of AZD1222 vaccination. Here the CDR3 reads CASSPLRGSYNEQFF. DNA for the CDR3: TGTGCCAGCAGCCCCCTCCGGGGCTCCTACAATGAGCAGTTCTTC.